The rows below give T cell receptor beta chains drawn from one sample of a study of vaccination effects on CD4 cells after COVID-19. The antigens these receptors bind are not known. Sequencing used immunoSEQ multiplex PCR; TCRdb keeps in-frame clones, though not all of them. Here the sample spans 25,000 to 35,000 clones, roughly four fifths being singletons. The sample was CD4+ T cells from PBMCs cultured with HCoV-229E spike peptides, taken after COVID-19 vaccination. The receptors shown here come from a human donor who received a COVID-19 vaccine. The CDR3 runs from the conserved cysteine through the conserved F or W. The order of the fields is V gene, D gene, clone size, CDR3 length, J gene, CDR3 DNA, CDR3 protein. A D gene is named only where the DNA matches it firmly. Only some rows state a clone size, as once, few, many or a class for expanded clones.

TRBV5-1,.,.,14,TRBJ2-3,TGCGCCAGCAGCTGGGTGGGGTACACAGATACGCAGTATTTT,CASSWVGYTDTQYF
TRBV2,.,.,14,TRBJ1-6,TGTGCCAGCAGTGTGGAGGTGGGCAATTCACCCCTCCACTTT,CASSVEVGNSPLHF
TRBV5-1,.,.,15,TRBJ2-2,TGCGCCAGCAATGAAGGAAACGCGAACACCGGGGAGCTGTTTTTT,CASNEGNANTGELFF
TRBV19,TRBD1,.,17,TRBJ1-5,TGTGCCAGTAGTCCGGGACAGGGGGCTAGGAGCAATCAGCCCCAGCATTTT,CASSPGQGARSNQPQHF
TRBV7-9,.,.,13,TRBJ2-3,TGTGCCAGCAGCTTCGACTCCACAGATACGCAGTATTTT,CASSFDSTDTQYF
TRBV3-1/TRBV3-2,TRBD2,.,17,TRBJ2-2,TGTGCCAGCAGCCAGGCTAGCGGGGGGGCCCGGACCGGGGAGCTGTTTTTT,CASSQASGGARTGELFF
TRBV30,.,few,13,TRBJ1-6,TGTGCCTGGAGTTCGTCTGATAATTCACCCCTCCACTTT,CAWSSSDNSPLHF
TRBV9,.,once,12,TRBJ2-1,TGTGCCAGCAGCGTAGTGAGTAATGAGCAGTTCTTC,CASSVVSNEQFF
TRBV10-3,.,once,12,TRBJ2-1,TGTGCCATCAGTGATTTTATCGATGAGCAGTTCTTC,CAISDFIDEQFF
TRBV12-3/TRBV12-4,.,few,13,TRBJ2-2,TGTGCCAGCAGTTTGTTGGGGACCGGGGAGCTGTTTTTT,CASSLLGTGELFF
TRBV6-6,.,few,10,TRBJ2-1,TGTGCCAGCAGAGACAATGAGCAGTTCTTC,CASRDNEQFF
TRBV20-1,.,.,11,TRBJ2-1,TGCAGTGCTAGAGATCTGGAACAACAGTTCTTC,CSARDLEQQFF
TRBV14,TRBD1,few,15,TRBJ2-5,TGTGCCAGCAGCCTTAGGACAGGAATGGGTCAGACCCAGTACTTC,CASSLRTGMGQTQYF
TRBV5-1,.,.,14,TRBJ2-7,TGCGCCAGCAGCTTGCCTCAGGGGTGGGAAGAGCAGTACTTC,CASSLPQGWEEQYF
TRBV29-1,.,.,15,TRBJ2-3,TGCAGCGTCGACCTATTCGGACTGGACACAGATACGCAGTATTTT,CSVDLFGLDTDTQYF
TRBV10-3,.,.,14,TRBJ2-7,TGTGCCATCAGTGAGGGACAGAAGGGCTACGAGCAGTACTTC,CAISEGQKGYEQYF
TRBV4-1,TRBD2,.,15,TRBJ2-3,TGCGCCAGCAGCCAGACGGGACTACCAAAAGATACGCAGTATTTT,CASSQTGLPKDTQYF
TRBV7-9,TRBD2,.,17,TRBJ2-1,TGTGCCAGCAGCTTAGCGAGGAGCGGGGGGGCAGGAAATGAGCAGTTCTTC,CASSLARSGGAGNEQFF
TRBV7-8,TRBD1,.,13,TRBJ1-1,TGTGCCAGCAGCTTTAGACAGGGGACTGAAGCTTTCTTT,CASSFRQGTEAFF
TRBV2,.,.,14,TRBJ2-5,TGTGCCAGCAGTGTAGCGGCTTACCAAGAGACCCAGTACTTC,CASSVAAYQETQYF
TRBV11-2,.,.,18,TRBJ2-6,TGTGCCAGCAGGATGATTGCAGCTCCTCGCTCTGGGGCCAACGTCCTGACTTTC,CASRMIAAPRSGANVLTF
TRBV9,.,.,16,TRBJ2-1,TGTGCCAGCAGCGTACAGGATCGCAGGCTGTACAATGAGCAGTTCTTC,CASSVQDRRLYNEQFF
TRBV5-1,TRBD2,.,15,TRBJ2-5,TGCGCCAGCAGCTTGTGGGGGGAGGGTCAAGCGACCCAGTACTTC,CASSLWGEGQATQYF
TRBV5-6,.,.,11,TRBJ2-5,TGTGCCAGCAGCTTACAAGAGACCCAGTACTTC,CASSLQETQYF
TRBV19,.,.,16,TRBJ1-5,TGTGCCAGTAGTATATACTCCGGGTATAGCAATCAGCCCCAGCATTTT,CASSIYSGYSNQPQHF
TRBV5-1,TRBD1,.,14,TRBJ1-4,TGCGCCAGCAGCTTTGGACAGGCGGGGGAAAAACTGTTTTTT,CASSFGQAGEKLFF
TRBV6-5,TRBD1,once,16,TRBJ2-5,TGTGCCAGCAGTTACGCACAGGGGGCGCTTGGGGAGACCCAGTACTTC,CASSYAQGALGETQYF
TRBV20-1,.,once,11,TRBJ2-1,TGCAGTGTAACCAGTAACAATGAGCAGTTCTTC,CSVTSNNEQFF
TRBV9,.,.,17,TRBJ2-1,TGTGCCAGCAGCGTAGATACTAGCCGAAGCTCCTACAATGAGCAGTTCTTC,CASSVDTSRSSYNEQFF
TRBV28,.,once,13,TRBJ2-2,TGTGCCAGCAGTTTGGCTAAGAGAGGGGAGCTGTTTTTT,CASSLAKRGELFF
TRBV29-1,.,.,14,TRBJ1-1,TGCAGCGTTGAACCGCACGGGGGTAGGACTGAAGCTTTCTTT,CSVEPHGGRTEAFF
TRBV5-8,TRBD2,.,16,TRBJ2-5,TGTGCCAGCAGCCCCCGGGGGGTCACGGGGAGCGGGACCCAGTACTTC,CASSPRGVTGSGTQYF
TRBV5-5,TRBD1,.,15,TRBJ1-2,TGTGCCAGCAGCCGGGGGTTTGACAGGGTATATGGCTACACCTTC,CASSRGFDRVYGYTF
TRBV10-3,.,.,13,TRBJ1-6,TGTGCCATCAGTGGGAGAACAACCTCACCCCTCCACTTT,CAISGRTTSPLHF
TRBV18,TRBD1,.,17,TRBJ2-5,TGTGCCAGCTCATCCGGGACAGGGACGGAGATTTTCCGGACCCAGTACTTC,CASSSGTGTEIFRTQYF
TRBV27,.,.,14,TRBJ2-3,TGTGCCAGCAGTTGGGGCGGCACCACAGATACGCAGTATTTT,CASSWGGTTDTQYF
TRBV27,TRBD1,.,13,TRBJ1-5,TGTGCCAGCAGTACGGACAGGTCCAGGCCCCAGCATTTT,CASSTDRSRPQHF
TRBV11-2,TRBD1,few,13,TRBJ2-7,TGTGCCAGCAGCTTAGAGACCCGGGACAGCGGAATCTTC,CASSLETRDSGIF
TRBV6-5,.,.,14,TRBJ1-2,TGTGCCAGCAGCCCCCCTCCGGGGGGAGGAGGCTACACCTTC,CASSPPPGGGGYTF
TRBV6-4,.,.,16,TRBJ1-3,TGTGCCAGCAGTGGCAAAGAGGGGAAATCTGGAAACACCATATATTTT,CASSGKEGKSGNTIYF
TRBV4-2,TRBD2,once,17,TRBJ2-7,TGTGCCAGCAGCCATCCACACGGGGCGGGGGGCCAGGGGGAGCAGTACTTC,CASSHPHGAGGQGEQYF
TRBV5-4,TRBD2,.,16,TRBJ2-5,TGTGCCAGCAGCTTGGGGGGCCTAGCGGGACAAGAGACCCAGTACTTC,CASSLGGLAGQETQYF
TRBV3-1/TRBV3-2,.,few,15,TRBJ1-1,TGTGCCAGCAGCCAAGTGCTTCTGGGTGCCCGTTCAGCTTTCTTT,CASSQVLLGARSAFF
TRBV2,.,few,12,TRBJ2-7,TGTGCCAGCAGCAAGGACATAGGCGAGCAGTACTTC,CASSKDIGEQYF
TRBV5-1,.,.,15,TRBJ2-2,TGCGCCAGCAGCTTGCGGGACTTTTTAACCGGGGAGCTGTTTTTT,CASSLRDFLTGELFF
TRBV5-1,TRBD2,.,15,TRBJ2-5,TGCGCCAGCAGCTTGGAGGGACGGGGAGGGGAGACCCAGTACTTC,CASSLEGRGGETQYF
TRBV6-5,TRBD1,.,14,TRBJ1-6,TGTGCCAGCACCTCGGGGCAGGGGGATTCACCCCTCCACTTT,CASTSGQGDSPLHF
TRBV19,.,few,14,TRBJ2-1,TGTGCCAGTATAGCCGGGCCATCCTACAATGAGCAGTTCTTC,CASIAGPSYNEQFF
TRBV7-7,.,.,15,TRBJ1-1,TGTGCCAGCAGCCCTGAAGGACAGAGAAACACTGAAGCTTTCTTT,CASSPEGQRNTEAFF
TRBV6-4,TRBD1,.,15,TRBJ1-2,TGTGCCAGCAGCCGTGGACAGGACCTAGGCTATGGCTACACCTTC,CASSRGQDLGYGYTF
TRBV5-1,.,.,13,TRBJ2-7,TGCGCCAGCAGCCAAGGACACCGCTACGAGCAGTACTTC,CASSQGHRYEQYF
TRBV12-3/TRBV12-4,.,once,13,TRBJ1-2,TGTGCCAGCAGTTTAGCCAGGGACTATGGCTACACCTTC,CASSLARDYGYTF
TRBV6-5,.,.,13,TRBJ1-2,TGTGCCAGCACCCCTCCGGCTAACTATGGCTACACCTTC,CASTPPANYGYTF